Following are 9 T cell receptor beta chains from one sample sequenced in a study of beta chain features in type 1 diabetes. The investigators reverse transcribed all of the isolated RNA, so they sequenced expressed TCRB transcripts. Libraries were prepared by immunoSEQ multiplex PCR; TCRdb keeps only in-frame clonotypes and omits some of them. The sample has a few hundred thousand clones, roughly 14% seen once. Specimen: naive CD4+ T cells from blood. The receptors were sampled from a man under 40 in good health.

This clone was observed a few times. CDR3 DNA sequence: TGTGCCAGCAGCTTCTTTCTTGGAAACATTCAGTACTTC. Translation gives CASSFFLGNIQYF. This sequence joins TRBV7-9 and TRBJ2-4; D is undetermined. Per germline, CDR1 SEHNR and CDR2 FQNEAQ (reference sequence). This CDR3 spans 13 amino acids. Between the trimmed V and J ends, which lost 3 bases and 6 bases, there was a span of 9 bases. Together with reference TRBV7-9 and TRBJ2-4, the CDR3 gives the full variable domain: DTGVSQNPRHKITKRGQNVTFRCDPISEHNRLYWYRQTLGQGPEFLTYFQNEAQLEKSRLLSDRFSAERPKGSFSTLEIQRTEQGDSAMYLCASSFFLGNIQYFGAGTRLSVL.

The chain combines TRBV19 with TRBJ2-1; D tentatively fits TRBD1 or TRBD2 (7 bases each). The CDR3 has 18 residues. Germline V gene sequence: CDR1 LNHDA, CDR2 SQIVND (reference sequence). V lost 1 base to trimming and J lost 9 bases, with 25 bases between them. In DNA form, the CDR3 reads TGTGCCAGTAGTATAGCAGGGAGGGACAGAAAGGGGTCTCTTGAGCAGTTCTTC. This translates into CASSIAGRDRKGSLEQFF.

This clone has just a few counts. The chain joins TRBV18 to TRBJ2-2, with TRBD2 matching over 8 bases. Germline lookup yields CDR1 KGHSH and CDR2 LQKENI. Losses at the gene ends were 4 bases for V and 6 bases for J; bases not matched to a gene: 7. The CDR3 loop spans 15 amino acids. The CDR3 sequence: CASSRPGLEAGELFF. The CDR3 nucleotides are TGTGCCAGCTCACGGCCGGGACTAGAAGCCGGGGAGCTGTTTTTT.

This CDR3 reads CASSLRGKAEAFF. The CDR3 DNA follows: TGTGCCAGCAGCCTCAGGGGTAAGGCTGAAGCTTTCTTT. V gene TRBV7-9 combines with J gene TRBJ1-1; D possibly corresponds to TRBD1 (6 bases). The CDR3 is made up of 13 amino acids. Trimming shortened V by 5 bases and J by 6 bases, and 13 bases separated the two germline ends. Germline V gene data show CDR1 as SEHNR and CDR2 as FQNEAQ (reference sequence).

This clone has more than one count but fewer than ten. The CDR3 sequence is CASSGTGAGELFF. CDR3 nucleotides: TGTGCCAGCAGTGGGACAGGGGCCGGGGAGCTGTTTTTT. V is TRBV7-9 and J is TRBJ2-2; 10 nucleotides match TRBD1. CDR1 is SEHNR, CDR2 FQNEAQ, per germline (reference sequence). The CDR3 covers 13 residues. V lost 6 bases, J lost 6 bases, and 1 base stayed unmatched.

In its sample, this clone was seen a few times. This rearrangement joins TRBV7-9 to TRBJ1-4; perhaps TRBD1 as D (5 bases). The CDR3 has 15 amino acids. Germline CDR1 reads SEHNR; CDR2 reads FQNEAQ (reference sequence). Deletions cut 4 bases from V and 0 bases from J, with 9 bases between. The CDR3 nucleotides are TGTGCCAGCAGCTCTGTGGGACCAACTAATGAAAAACTGTTTTTT. Its translation: CASSSVGPTNEKLFF.

In its sample, this clone was seen a few times. This rearrangement joins TRBV25-1 to TRBJ2-4; D is perhaps TRBD2 (5 bases). The CDR3 contains 15 residues. Germline assignment: CDR1 MGHDK and CDR2 SYGVNS. V was cut by 1 base and J by 4 bases, with 11 bases left in between. The CDR3 sequence is CASSEFARGKNIQYF. In nucleotides, the CDR3 is TGTGCCAGCAGTGAATTCGCCCGGGGAAAAAACATTCAGTACTTC.

This sequence joins TRBV27 and TRBJ1-2; D not resolved. CDR3 size: 12 residues. V shed 6 bases and J shed 8 bases, with 13 bases lying between them. Germline lookup yields CDR1 MNHEY and CDR2 SMNVEV (reference sequence). The CDR3 bases are TGTGCCAGCAGCCCCGGGCTATCGGGCTACACCTTC. Translated, it gives CASSPGLSGYTF.

The CDR3 nucleotides read TGTGCCAGTAGTTTCCCCGCGGAATCCACAGATACGCAGTATTTT. This encodes CASSFPAESTDTQYF. The V and J genes are TRBV19 and TRBJ2-3; D not certain. The V end lost 5 bases, the J end lost 2 bases, and 14 bases lay between the germline ends. This CDR3 is 15 amino acids long. Germline assignment: CDR1 LNHDA and CDR2 SQIVND (reference sequence).